Below, 32 T cell receptor beta chains from the same sample are listed, as sequenced in a study of CD8 T cells in ankylosing spondylitis. TCRdb processed the 5' RACE reads anew with MiXCR; each CDR3 protein has one entry. The top ten clones hold roughly 3.6% of a sample with 300,000 to 350,000 distinct CDR3 sequences, around 20% of them seen once. The source material was blood, either unsorted or a sorted T cell fraction (not recorded which). These TCRs come from a female donor with ankylosing spondylitis or in good health (not recorded which).

The chain carries TRBV2 and TRBJ1-1; 7 bases map to TRBD1. With V trimmed by 7 bases and J by 4 bases, 9 bases remained unmatched. The CDR3 length is 14 residues. Germline V CDR1 and CDR2: SNHLY, FYNNEI. DNA for the CDR3: TGTGCCAGCATCCGACAGGGAGGTTTCACTGAAGCTTTCTTT. The encoded protein is CASIRQGGFTEAFF. The variable domain in full, with the rest retrieved from reference TRBV2 and TRBJ1-1, is EPEVTQTPSHQVTQMGQEVILRCVPISNHLYFYWYRQILGQKVEFLVSFYNNEISEKSEIFDDQFSVERPDGSNFTLKIRSTKLEDSAMYFCASIRQGGFTEAFFGQGTRLTVV.

V usage is TRBV18 and J usage is TRBJ2-3; D is possibly TRBD1 or TRBD2 (5 bases each). V was trimmed by 3 bases and J by 1 base, leaving 14 bases between them. CDR1 and CDR2 (germline): KGHSH, LQKENI. The CDR3 runs to 16 residues. CDR3 region: CASSPGRDLRTDTQYF. CDR3 DNA sequence: TGTGCCAGCTCACCCGGCCGGGACCTCCGCACAGATACGCAGTATTTT.

This clonotype was picked up a small number of times. V usage is TRBV20-1 and J usage is TRBJ2-7; D might be TRBD1 (6 bases). The CDR3 is 14 amino acids. Trimming cost V 4 bases and J 2 bases, with 15 bases left between them. The germline V gene encodes CDR1 DFQATT and CDR2 SNEGSKA (reference sequence). The CDR3: CSATLGTFAYEQYF. DNA for the CDR3: TGCAGTGCTACCCTTGGGACATTCGCCTACGAGCAGTACTTC.

This clonotype was recorded at least ten times. The chain carries TRBV11-2 and TRBJ2-5, with D possibly TRBD2 on 5 matching bases. Germline values: CDR1 SGHAT, CDR2 FQNNGV. The CDR3 loop spans 14 amino acids. V dropped 5 bases and J dropped 5 bases, with 15 bases sitting between them. The CDR3 DNA sequence: TGTGCCAGCAGCCCGACTACTTATCGTGAGACCCAGTACTTC. Its protein is CASSPTTYRETQYF.

The chain is built from TRBV5-5 and TRBJ2-2; D gene ambiguous. This CDR3 is built from 12 residues. Germline loops: CDR1 SGHKS, CDR2 YYEKEE (reference sequence). Trimming stripped 7 bases from V and 0 bases from J, with 4 bases between. The CDR3 nucleotides read TGTGCCAGCTTCACGAACACCGGGGAGCTGTTTTTT. Protein sequence: CASFTNTGELFF.

The chain recombines TRBV11-2 with TRBJ2-7; tentative D call: TRBD2 (6 bases). The CDR3 sequence is 16 residues long. Trimming took 1 base from V and 3 from J, leaving 16 bases between them. Germline CDR1 SGHAT, CDR2 FQNNGV. The CDR3 is CASSLGWEETFYEQYF. CDR3 nucleotide sequence: TGTGCCAGCAGCTTAGGCTGGGAGGAGACCTTCTACGAGCAGTACTTC.

This clonotype was seen ten or more times. This rearrangement joins TRBV29-1 to TRBJ2-1; D gene uncertain. Between the trimmed V and J ends, which lost 0 bases and 7 bases, there was a span of 4 bases. Looked up from germline, CDR1 is SQVTM and CDR2 is ANQGSEA. There are 11 residues in the CDR3. As DNA, the CDR3 is TGCAGCGTTGAAGAAGGAAATGAGCAGTTCTTC. Translating it yields CSVEEGNEQFF.

This clonotype was observed a few times. The gene calls are TRBV29-1 and TRBJ2-7, with a tentative D call TRBD2 (5 bases). The germline V and J ends were trimmed by 6 bases and 6 bases, with 12 bases remaining between them. This CDR3 spans 11 amino acids. From germline, CDR1 is SQVTM and CDR2 ANQGSEA. This CDR3 is CSVAPGSEQYF. Written as DNA, the CDR3 is TGCAGCGTCGCCCCGGGGAGCGAGCAGTACTTC.

In its sample, this clonotype was seen many times. The rearrangement links TRBV20-1 to TRBJ1-1; D is possibly TRBD1 (6 bases). The germline V and J ends were trimmed by 6 bases and 1 base, with 15 bases remaining between them. CDR3 length: 14 amino acids. Germline V gene lookup returns CDR1 DFQATT and CDR2 SNEGSKA (reference sequence). CDR3 nucleotide sequence: TGCAGTGCCCCGTTTGGCAGGGGGAACACTGAAGCTTTCTTT. Translation gives CSAPFGRGNTEAFF.

The gene calls are TRBV13 and TRBJ2-5; D could derive from TRBD1 or TRBD2 (5 bases each). CDR3 length: 15 amino acids. The germline CDR1 and CDR2 sequences are PRHDT and FYEKMQ (reference sequence). V dropped 3 bases and J dropped 2 bases, with 13 bases sitting between them. Here the CDR3 DNA reads TGTGCCAGCAGCTTCGGGACCGTAACGCAAGAGACCCAGTACTTC. It specifies CASSFGTVTQETQYF.

This clonotype was counted between two and nine times. One end of the junction fails to match germline, which may point to a read error. This sequence joins TRBV5-1 and TRBJ1-4, with D possibly TRBD1 on 5 matching bases. The germline gives CDR1 SGHRS, CDR2 YFSETQ. The CDR3 is 11 residues long. In nucleotides, the CDR3 is TGCGCCAGCAGCTTGGCAGGGCTTGGAAATTTT. This encodes CASSLAGLGNF.

This clonotype was counted many times. The chain carries TRBV20-1 and TRBJ2-1; TRBD2 agrees at 7 bases. CDR1 is DFQATT and CDR2 is SNEGSKA in the germline V gene (reference sequence). CDR3 size: 16 residues. The trim removed 2 bases at V and 8 bases at J, leaving 15 bases unmatched. The CDR3 nucleotides are TGCAGTGCTAGATCGCCGAGTGGGGGGGAGATAGATGAGCAGTTCTTC. Amino acid sequence: CSARSPSGGEIDEQFF.

This clonotype turned up a few times. The rearrangement links TRBV27 to TRBJ2-7, with D hard to call. The V gene's germline CDR1 is MNHEY and CDR2 SMNVEV (reference sequence). V lost 0 bases and J 4 bases, leaving 7 bases between the germline ends. This CDR3 spans 13 amino acids. The CDR3 region has the DNA TGTGCCAGCAGTTTATCCCCAAGATACGAGCAGTACTTC. It yields the protein CASSLSPRYEQYF.

V is TRBV5-1 and J is TRBJ2-2; perhaps TRBD2 as D (6 bases). Trimming pared 0 bases from V and 7 bases from J, leaving 13 bases between. CDR3 length: 15 amino acids. CDR1 and CDR2 from the germline V gene are SGHRS and YFSETQ. The chain's CDR3 is CASSLGLGNGGELFF. CDR3 coding DNA: TGCGCCAGCAGCTTGGGACTAGGTAACGGCGGGGAGCTGTTTTTT.

This clonotype has just a few counts. The chain couples TRBV5-1 to TRBJ2-7, with unresolved D. The CDR3 totals 15 residues. V was shortened by 0 bases and J by 0 bases, with 10 bases between the two germline ends. Germline V lookup: CDR1 SGHRS, CDR2 YFSETQ. CDR3 in DNA: TGCGCCAGCAGCTTGGTTCCCGGGTACTCCTACGAGCAGTACTTC. Protein: CASSLVPGYSYEQYF. Using reference TRBV5-1 and TRBJ2-7 for the parts outside the CDR3, the full variable domain is KAGVTQTPRYLIKTRGQQVTLSCSPISGHRSVSWYQQTPGQGLQFLFEYFSETQRNKGNFPGRFSGRQFSNSRSEMNVSTLELGDSALYLCASSLVPGYSYEQYFGPGTRLTVT.

The V and J genes are TRBV6-1 and TRBJ2-1; TRBD2 is a possible D gene (6 bases). CDR1 is MNHNS, CDR2 SASEGT, per germline. The CDR3 sequence is 14 residues long. V was shortened by 8 bases and J by 1 base, with 12 bases between the two germline ends. The CDR3 protein is CASGPGTSYNEQFF. The CDR3 DNA reads as TGTGCCAGCGGGCCTGGGACTTCCTACAATGAGCAGTTCTTC.

This chain connects TRBV20-1 to TRBJ1-4; TRBD1 might be the D (5 bases). The germline V gene encodes CDR1 DFQATT and CDR2 SNEGSKA (reference sequence). The CDR3 totals 12 residues. V lost 5 bases, J lost 7 bases, and 11 bases lay in between. The chain's CDR3 is CSASNRIEKLFF. As DNA, the CDR3 is TGCAGTGCTTCTAACAGGATTGAAAAACTGTTTTTT.

This sequence joins TRBV12-3 or TRBV12-4 and TRBJ2-7, with TRBD2 matching over 7 bases. Trimming at V came to 6 bases and at J to 6 bases, leaving 14 bases not matched to a gene. The CDR3 has 15 amino acids. The CDR3 is CASSLLSGLGGEQYF. In DNA form, the CDR3 reads TGTGCCAGCAGCCTCCTTAGCGGGCTCGGGGGCGAGCAGTACTTC.

This clonotype has only a few counts. The genes are TRBV29-1 and TRBJ2-1; D unclear. Deletions cut 7 bases from V and 6 bases from J, with 16 bases between. The CDR3 covers 13 residues. CDR1 is SQVTM, CDR2 ANQGSEA, per germline. CDR3 amino acids: CSAPHPYFNEQFF. DNA of the CDR3: TGCAGCGCCCCCCACCCTTACTTCAATGAGCAGTTCTTC.

This clonotype was found a few times. The genes are TRBV20-1 and TRBJ1-1; tentative D call: TRBD1 (5 bases). The CDR3 has 15 amino acids. The V end was cut by 0 bases, the J end by 5 bases, with 16 bases between. Germline V gene sequence: CDR1 DFQATT, CDR2 SNEGSKA (reference sequence). Here the CDR3 DNA reads TGCAGTGCTAGAGATTGGGCCGGGGGAAGAACTGAAGCTTTCTTT. Translating gives CSARDWAGGRTEAFF.

This clonotype was seen more than once but under ten times. The chain combines TRBV4-3 with TRBJ1-2, with TRBD1 matching over 8 bases. The trim removed 5 bases at V and 3 bases at J, leaving 8 bases unmatched. Germline CDR1 is LGHNA and CDR2 is YSLEER. CDR3 length: 15 residues. DNA of the CDR3: TGCGCCAGCAGCTACCAGAGGACAGGGCACTATGGCTACACCTTC. Protein sequence: CASSYQRTGHYGYTF.

The chain is built from TRBV6-2 or TRBV6-3 and TRBJ1-1; a possible D gene is TRBD1 (5 bases). Trimming pared 0 bases from V and 0 bases from J, leaving 11 bases between. This CDR3 contains 16 residues. Germline V gives CDR1 MNHEY, CDR2 SVGEGT. CDR3 bases: TGTGCCAGCAGTTACTCGAGGTGGGGCTTGAACACTGAAGCTTTCTTT. This translates into CASSYSRWGLNTEAFF.

This clonotype was seen repeatedly, ten times or more. The CDR3 coding sequence is TGTGCCAGCAGCCGAATGTCCCAACTAGCGGGAGGCCAAGAGACCCAGTACTTC. Amino acid sequence: CASSRMSQLAGGQETQYF. The genes are TRBV11-2 and TRBJ2-5; 12 bases are a match to TRBD2. The junction had 11 bases not matched to a gene; V was cut back by 5 bases and J by 1 base. Germline values: CDR1 SGHAT, CDR2 FQNNGV. The CDR3 length is 18 residues. Looking up the rest from reference TRBV11-2 and TRBJ2-5 gives the full variable domain: EAGVAQSPRYKIIEKRQSVAFWCNPISGHATLYWYQQILGQGPKLLIQFQNNGVVDDSQLPKDRFSAERLKGVDSTLKIQPAKLEDSAVYLCASSRMSQLAGGQETQYFGPGTRLLVL.

A few counts support this clonotype. V gene TRBV6-2 or TRBV6-3 combines with J gene TRBJ2-2, with D unresolved. The CDR3 covers 10 residues. V lost 9 bases and J lost 8, with 7 bases in between. Germline values: CDR1 MNHEY, CDR2 SVGEGT. The CDR3 DNA reads TGTGCCAGTCGTGCTGGGGAGCTGTTTTTT. Its protein product is CASRAGELFF.

This clonotype was observed a handful of times. The gene calls are TRBV20-1 and TRBJ2-1; 11 positions match TRBD1. CDR1 and CDR2 (germline): DFQATT, SNEGSKA (reference sequence). The CDR3 runs 17 residues. Unmatched junction bases numbered 9, after V lost 5 bases and J lost 0 bases. CDR3: CSAADPGQGGSYNEQFF. The CDR3 nucleotides read TGCAGTGCTGCCGACCCGGGACAGGGGGGCTCCTACAATGAGCAGTTCTTC.

This clonotype was seen at least ten times. The rearrangement joins TRBV5-1 to TRBJ2-1; the D is unclear. V lost 0 bases to trimming and J lost 9 bases, with 7 bases between them. The CDR3 totals 12 residues. CDR1 SGHRS and CDR2 YFSETQ come from the germline V gene. CDR3 DNA sequence: TGCGCCAGCAGCTTGGATCGGGCTGAGCAGTTCTTC. Encoded protein: CASSLDRAEQFF.

The chain is built from TRBV5-1 and TRBJ1-2; D is undetermined. There are 13 residues in the CDR3. Germline V gene sequence: CDR1 SGHRS, CDR2 YFSETQ. V was trimmed by 0 bases and J by 6 bases, leaving 9 bases between them. In nucleotides, the CDR3 is TGCGCCAGCAGCTTGGGGACGGCGGATGGCTACACCTTC. This sequence encodes CASSLGTADGYTF.

V usage is TRBV6-1 and J usage is TRBJ1-5, with 11 bases aligning to TRBD1. This CDR3 comprises 15 residues. Germline-derived CDR1 and CDR2 are MNHNS and SASEGT. With 5 bases clipped from V and 2 bases from J, the junction kept 2 bases outside the gene matches. The CDR3, as DNA: TGTGCCAGCAGTCGGGGACAGGGGGGCAATCAGCCCCAGCATTTT. Its translation: CASSRGQGGNQPQHF.

The J gene is TRBJ2-6, the V gene TRBV5-1; D possibly matches TRBD1 or TRBD2 (5 bases each). CDR3 length: 17 amino acids. The germline V gene has CDR1 SGHRS and CDR2 YFSETQ. The germline V and J ends were trimmed by 0 bases and 0 bases, with 10 bases remaining between them. The CDR3 sequence is CASSLATGPSGANVLTF. The CDR3 nucleotides read TGCGCCAGCAGCTTGGCCACGGGGCCCTCTGGGGCCAACGTCCTGACTTTC.

This clonotype was picked up many times. The genes are TRBV28 and TRBJ1-2; 8 nucleotides align to TRBD1. CDR3 length equals 14 residues. In germline, CDR1 is MDHEN, CDR2 SYDVKM. J lost 3 bases, V lost 3 bases, and 3 bases had no gene match. CDR3 residues: CASSLGQAHYGYTF. The CDR3 nucleotides are TGTGCCAGCAGTTTGGGACAGGCACACTATGGCTACACCTTC.

This clonotype came up a few times. The chain combines TRBV6-5 with TRBJ2-1, with TRBD2 identical over 9 bases. Unmatched junction bases numbered 2, after V lost 2 bases and J lost 0 bases. The CDR3 totals 16 residues. From germline, CDR1 is MNHEY and CDR2 SVGAGI. The CDR3 nucleotides are TGTGCCAGCAGTTACGGGGGACTAGCCTCCTACAATGAGCAGTTCTTC. Its translation: CASSYGGLASYNEQFF.

The CDR3, as DNA: TGTGCCAGCAGTGTGCTCCACATAACTTTCTTT. This codes for CASSVLHITFF. V is TRBV6-2 or TRBV6-3 and J is TRBJ1-1; D is unclear. This CDR3 is 11 amino acids long. V was pared by 5 bases and J by 12 bases, with 13 bases between. CDR1 is MNHEY and CDR2 is SVGEGT in the germline V gene.